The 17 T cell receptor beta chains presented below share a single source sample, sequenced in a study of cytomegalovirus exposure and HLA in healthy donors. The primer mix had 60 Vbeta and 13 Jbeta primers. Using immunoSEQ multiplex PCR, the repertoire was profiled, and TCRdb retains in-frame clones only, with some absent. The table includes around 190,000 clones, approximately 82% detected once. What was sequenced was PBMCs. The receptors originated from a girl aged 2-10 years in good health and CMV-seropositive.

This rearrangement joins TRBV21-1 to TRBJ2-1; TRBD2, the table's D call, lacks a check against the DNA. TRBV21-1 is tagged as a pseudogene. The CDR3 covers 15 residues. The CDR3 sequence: CASRPTSGRGSEQFF. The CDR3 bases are TGTGCCAGTCGCCCTACTAGCGGGAGAGGGTCTGAGCAGTTCTTC.

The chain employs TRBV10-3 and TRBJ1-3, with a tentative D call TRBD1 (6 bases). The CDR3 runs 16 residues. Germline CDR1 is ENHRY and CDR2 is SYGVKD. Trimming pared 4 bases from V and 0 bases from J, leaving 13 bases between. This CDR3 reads CAISARGQTSGNTIYF. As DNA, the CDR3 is TGTGCCATCAGTGCCCGGGGACAAACCTCTGGAAACACCATATATTTT.

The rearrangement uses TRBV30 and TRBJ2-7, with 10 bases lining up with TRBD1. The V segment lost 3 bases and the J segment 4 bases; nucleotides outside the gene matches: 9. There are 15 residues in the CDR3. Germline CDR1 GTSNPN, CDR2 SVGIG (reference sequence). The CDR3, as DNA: TGTGCCTGGAGCCCTGGGACAGGGGTCTTTTACGAGCAGTACTTC. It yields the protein CAWSPGTGVFYEQYF.

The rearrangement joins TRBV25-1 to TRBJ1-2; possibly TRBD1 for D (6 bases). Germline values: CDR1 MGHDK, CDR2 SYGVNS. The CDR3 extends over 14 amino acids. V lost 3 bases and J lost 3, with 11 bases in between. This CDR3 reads CASSEWGRDYGYTF. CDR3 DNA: TGTGCCAGCAGTGAGTGGGGGCGAGACTATGGCTACACCTTC.

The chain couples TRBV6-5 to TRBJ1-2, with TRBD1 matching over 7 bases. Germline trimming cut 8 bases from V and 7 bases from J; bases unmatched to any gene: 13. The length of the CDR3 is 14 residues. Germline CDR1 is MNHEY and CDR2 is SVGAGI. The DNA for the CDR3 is TGTGCCAGCCGCAAAACAGGGGCGGCCCCTGGCTACACCTTC. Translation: CASRKTGAAPGYTF.

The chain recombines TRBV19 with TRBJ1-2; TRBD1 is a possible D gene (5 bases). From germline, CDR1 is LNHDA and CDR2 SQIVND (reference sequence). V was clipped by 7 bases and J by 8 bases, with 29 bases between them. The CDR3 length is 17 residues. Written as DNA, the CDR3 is TGTGCCAGTAATGCCCACAAGGTTAGACAGATATATGAGGGCTACACCTTC. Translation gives CASNAHKVRQIYEGYTF.

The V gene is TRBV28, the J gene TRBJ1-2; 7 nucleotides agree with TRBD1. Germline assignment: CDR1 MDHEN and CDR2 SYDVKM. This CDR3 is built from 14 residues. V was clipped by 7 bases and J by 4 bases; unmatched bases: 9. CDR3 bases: TGTGCCAGCATTGAAGGGACAGAAACCTATGGCTACACCTTC. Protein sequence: CASIEGTETYGYTF.

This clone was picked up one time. CDR3 protein: CASICFGGLSQPQHF. The CDR3 DNA sequence: TGCGCCAGCATTTGTTTCGGGGGTCTGAGTCAGCCCCAGCATTTT. This chain links TRBV5-1 with TRBJ1-5, with D possibly being TRBD1 (5 bases). Germline V CDR1 and CDR2: SGHRS, YFSETQ. Trimming took off 6 bases at V and 6 bases at J, with 19 bases between the two ends. The CDR3 length is 15 residues.

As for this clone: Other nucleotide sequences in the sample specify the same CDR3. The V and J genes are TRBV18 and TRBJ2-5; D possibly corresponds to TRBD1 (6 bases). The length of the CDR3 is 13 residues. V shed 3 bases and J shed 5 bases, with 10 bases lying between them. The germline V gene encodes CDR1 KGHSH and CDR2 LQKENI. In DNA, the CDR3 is TGTGCCAGCTCACCCGGACAGCAGGAGACCCAGTACTTC. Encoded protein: CASSPGQQETQYF.

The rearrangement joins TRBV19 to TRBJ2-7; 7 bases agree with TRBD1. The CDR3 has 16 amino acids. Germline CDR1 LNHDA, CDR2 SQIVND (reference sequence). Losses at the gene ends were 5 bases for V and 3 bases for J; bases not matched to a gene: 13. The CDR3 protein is CASSLWKGAFHYEQYF. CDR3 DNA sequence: TGTGCCAGTAGTCTCTGGAAGGGGGCGTTTCACTACGAGCAGTACTTC. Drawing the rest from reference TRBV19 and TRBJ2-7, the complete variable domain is DGGITQSPKYLFRKEGQNVTLSCEQNLNHDAMYWYRQDPGQGLRLIYYSQIVNDFQKGDIAEGYSVSREKKESFPLTVTSAQKNPTAFYLCASSLWKGAFHYEQYFGPGTRLTVT.

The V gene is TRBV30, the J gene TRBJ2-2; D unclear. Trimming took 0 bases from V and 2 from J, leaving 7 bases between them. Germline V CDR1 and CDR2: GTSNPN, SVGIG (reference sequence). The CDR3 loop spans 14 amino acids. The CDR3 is CAWSVFLNTGELFF. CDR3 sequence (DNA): TGTGCCTGGAGTGTATTCCTTAACACCGGGGAGCTGTTTTTT. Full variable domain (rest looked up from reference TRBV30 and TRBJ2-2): SQTIHQWPATLVQPVGSPLSLECTVEGTSNPNLYWYRQAAGRGLQLLFYSVGIGQISSEVPQNLSASRPQDRQFILSSKKLLLSDSGFYLCAWSVFLNTGELFFGEGSRLTVL.

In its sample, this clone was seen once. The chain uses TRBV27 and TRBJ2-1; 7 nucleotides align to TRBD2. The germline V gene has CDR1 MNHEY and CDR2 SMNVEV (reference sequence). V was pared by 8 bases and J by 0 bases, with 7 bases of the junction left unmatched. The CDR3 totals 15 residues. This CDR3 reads CASGTTGISYNEQFF. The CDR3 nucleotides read TGTGCCAGCGGGACTACAGGTATCTCCTACAATGAGCAGTTCTTC.

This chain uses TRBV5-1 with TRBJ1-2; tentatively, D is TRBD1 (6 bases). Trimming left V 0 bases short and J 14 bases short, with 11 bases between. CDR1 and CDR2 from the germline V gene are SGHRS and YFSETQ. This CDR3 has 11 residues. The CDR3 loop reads CASSLGAGVTF. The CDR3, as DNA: TGCGCCAGCAGCTTGGGAGCAGGGGTGACCTTC.

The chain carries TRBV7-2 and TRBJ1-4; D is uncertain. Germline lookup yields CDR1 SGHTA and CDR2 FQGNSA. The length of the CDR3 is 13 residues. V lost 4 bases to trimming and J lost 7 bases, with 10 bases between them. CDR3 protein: CASSSGRLEKLFF. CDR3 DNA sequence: TGTGCCAGCAGCTCTGGGCGTCTTGAAAAACTGTTTTTT.

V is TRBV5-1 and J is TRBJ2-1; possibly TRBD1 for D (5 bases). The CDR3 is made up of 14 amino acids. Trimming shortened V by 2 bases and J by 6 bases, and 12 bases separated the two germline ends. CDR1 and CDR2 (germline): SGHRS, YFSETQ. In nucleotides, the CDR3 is TGCGCCAGCAGCTTTAGACTCGACAGCAATGAGCAGTTCTTC. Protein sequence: CASSFRLDSNEQFF.

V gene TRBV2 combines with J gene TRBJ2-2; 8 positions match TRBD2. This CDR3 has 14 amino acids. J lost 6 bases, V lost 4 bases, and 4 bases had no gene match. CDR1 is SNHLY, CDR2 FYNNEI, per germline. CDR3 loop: CASSAAGGPGELFF. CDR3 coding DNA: TGTGCCAGCAGTGCCGCGGGGGGTCCCGGGGAGCTGTTTTTT. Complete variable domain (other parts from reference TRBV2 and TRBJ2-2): EPEVTQTPSHQVTQMGQEVILRCVPISNHLYFYWYRQILGQKVEFLVSFYNNEISEKSEIFDDQFSVERPDGSNFTLKIRSTKLEDSAMYFCASSAAGGPGELFFGEGSRLTVL.

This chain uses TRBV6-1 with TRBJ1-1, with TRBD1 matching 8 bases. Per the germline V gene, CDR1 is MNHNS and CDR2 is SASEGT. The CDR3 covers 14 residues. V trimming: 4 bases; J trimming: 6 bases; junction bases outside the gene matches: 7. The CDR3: CASSGTGRKAEAFF. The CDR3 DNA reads TGTGCCAGCAGTGGGACAGGGCGGAAGGCTGAAGCTTTCTTT.